The clone carrying this T cell receptor (beta chain) was seen a few times. Its antigen is as yet unknown. Germline values: CDR1 SGHKS, CDR2 YYEKEE (reference sequence). The CDR3 extends over 12 amino acids. Trimming at V came to 4 bases and at J to 5 bases, leaving 3 bases not matched to a gene. Clones were read by immunoSEQ multiplex PCR, and TCRdb kept only the in-frame ones, dropping some. The data show 100,000 to 120,000 clones, with roughly 93% seen just once and roughly 0.5% held by the top ten. These data belong to a study of graft-versus-host responses after intestinal transplantation. Whole-study context: Grafts that recipients had were multivisceral, liver-intestinal, or isolated intestinal transplants. Anti-thymocyte globulin was used for induction in all recipients, who then took tacrolimus and steroids for 3 to 4 years. Regarding the study as a whole: GvH clones were found in recipient marrow; some appeared first in ileum or blood.

The source was unstimulated CD8+ T cells sorted from spleen or lymph node cells, collected before intestinal transplant. The TCR originated in a human donor who received an intestinal transplant. V is TRBV5-5 and J is TRBJ2-7; 7 nucleotides match TRBD2. The CDR3 region has the DNA TGTGCCAGCAGCCCTGGGACTAACGAGCAGTACTTC. Its protein is CASSPGTNEQYF.